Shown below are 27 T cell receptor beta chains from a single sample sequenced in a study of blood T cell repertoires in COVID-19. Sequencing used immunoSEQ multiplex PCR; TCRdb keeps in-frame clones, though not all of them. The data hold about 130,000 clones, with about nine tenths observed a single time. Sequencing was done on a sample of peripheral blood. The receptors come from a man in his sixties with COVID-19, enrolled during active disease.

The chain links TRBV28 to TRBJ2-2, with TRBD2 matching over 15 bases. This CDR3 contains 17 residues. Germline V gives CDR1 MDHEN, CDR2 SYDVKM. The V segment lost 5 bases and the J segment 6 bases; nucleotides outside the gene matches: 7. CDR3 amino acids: CASSAPGLAGGPGELFF. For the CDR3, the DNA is TGTGCCAGCAGTGCACCGGGACTAGCGGGAGGACCCGGGGAGCTGTTTTTT.

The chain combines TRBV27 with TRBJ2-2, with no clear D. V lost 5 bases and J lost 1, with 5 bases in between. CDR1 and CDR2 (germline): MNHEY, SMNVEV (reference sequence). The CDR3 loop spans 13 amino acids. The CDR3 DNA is TGTGCCAGCAGTCCCCGGAACACCGGGGAGCTGTTTTTT. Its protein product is CASSPRNTGELFF.

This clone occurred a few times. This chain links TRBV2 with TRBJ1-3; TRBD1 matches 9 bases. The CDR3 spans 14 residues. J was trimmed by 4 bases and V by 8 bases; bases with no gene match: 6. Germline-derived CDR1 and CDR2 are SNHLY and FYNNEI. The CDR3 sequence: CASRRQGVGNTIYF. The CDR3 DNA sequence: TGTGCCAGCCGTAGACAGGGGGTAGGAAACACCATATATTTT. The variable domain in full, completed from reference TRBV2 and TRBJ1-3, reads EPEVTQTPSHQVTQMGQEVILRCVPISNHLYFYWYRQILGQKVEFLVSFYNNEISEKSEIFDDQFSVERPDGSNFTLKIRSTKLEDSAMYFCASRRQGVGNTIYFGEGSWLTVV.

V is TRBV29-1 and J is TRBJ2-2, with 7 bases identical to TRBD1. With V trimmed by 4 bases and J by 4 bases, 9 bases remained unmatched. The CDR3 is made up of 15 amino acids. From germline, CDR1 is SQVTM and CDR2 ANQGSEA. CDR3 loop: CSVGSGTAGTGELFF. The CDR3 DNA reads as TGCAGCGTTGGATCCGGGACAGCCGGCACCGGGGAGCTGTTTTTT.

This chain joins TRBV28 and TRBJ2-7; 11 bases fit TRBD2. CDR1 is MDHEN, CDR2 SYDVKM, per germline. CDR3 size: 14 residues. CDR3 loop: CASAVAGGSYEQYF. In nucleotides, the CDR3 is TGTGCTTCCGCGGTAGCGGGAGGGTCCTACGAGCAGTACTTC.

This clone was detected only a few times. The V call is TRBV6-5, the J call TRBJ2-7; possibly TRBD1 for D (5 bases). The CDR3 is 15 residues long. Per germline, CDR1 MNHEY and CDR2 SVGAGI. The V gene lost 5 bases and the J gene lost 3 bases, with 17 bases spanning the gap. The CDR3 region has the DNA TGTGCCAGCAGTCCGTACGGTCAGGGTGGCTACGAGCAGTACTTC. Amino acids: CASSPYGQGGYEQYF.

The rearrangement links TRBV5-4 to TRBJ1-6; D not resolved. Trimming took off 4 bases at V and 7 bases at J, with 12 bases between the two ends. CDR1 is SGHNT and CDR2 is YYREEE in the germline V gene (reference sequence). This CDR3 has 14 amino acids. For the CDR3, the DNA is TGTGCCAGCAGCCTGGACGGTCTAAATTCACCCCTCCACTTT. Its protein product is CASSLDGLNSPLHF.

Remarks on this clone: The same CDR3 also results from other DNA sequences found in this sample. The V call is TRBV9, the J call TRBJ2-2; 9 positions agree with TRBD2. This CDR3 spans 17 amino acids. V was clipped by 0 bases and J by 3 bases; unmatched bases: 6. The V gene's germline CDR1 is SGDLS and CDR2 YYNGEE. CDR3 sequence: CASSVVGSGSHTGELFF. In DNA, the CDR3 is TGTGCCAGCAGCGTAGTGGGTAGCGGGAGCCACACCGGGGAGCTGTTTTTT.

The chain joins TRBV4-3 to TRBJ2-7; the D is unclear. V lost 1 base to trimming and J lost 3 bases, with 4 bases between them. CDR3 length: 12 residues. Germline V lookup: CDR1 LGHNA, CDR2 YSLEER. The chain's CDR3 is CASSQGGYEQYF. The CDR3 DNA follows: TGCGCCAGCAGCCAAGGAGGCTACGAGCAGTACTTC.

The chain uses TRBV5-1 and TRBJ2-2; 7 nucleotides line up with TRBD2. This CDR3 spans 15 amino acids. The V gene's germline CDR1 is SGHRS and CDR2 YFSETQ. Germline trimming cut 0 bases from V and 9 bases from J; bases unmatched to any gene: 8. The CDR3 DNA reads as TGCGCCAGCAGCTTGGTGGCTAGCGGAGCCCGGGAGCTGTTTTTT. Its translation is CASSLVASGARELFF.

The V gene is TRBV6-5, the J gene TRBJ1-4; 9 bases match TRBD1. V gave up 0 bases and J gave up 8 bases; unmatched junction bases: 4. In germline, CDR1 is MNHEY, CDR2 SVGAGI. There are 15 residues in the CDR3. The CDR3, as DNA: TGTGCCAGCAGTTACTCGGAGACAGGGGGAGAAAAACTGTTTTTT. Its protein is CASSYSETGGEKLFF.

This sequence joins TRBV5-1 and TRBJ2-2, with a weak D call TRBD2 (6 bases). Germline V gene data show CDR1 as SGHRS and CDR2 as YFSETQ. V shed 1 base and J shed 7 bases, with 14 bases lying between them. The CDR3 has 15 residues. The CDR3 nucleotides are TGCGCCAGCAGCTTGTGGAGGGGTTCTAACGGGGAGCTGTTTTTT. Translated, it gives CASSLWRGSNGELFF. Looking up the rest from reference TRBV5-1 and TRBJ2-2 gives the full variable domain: KAGVTQTPRYLIKTRGQQVTLSCSPISGHRSVSWYQQTPGQGLQFLFEYFSETQRNKGNFPGRFSGRQFSNSRSEMNVSTLELGDSALYLCASSLWRGSNGELFFGEGSRLTVL.

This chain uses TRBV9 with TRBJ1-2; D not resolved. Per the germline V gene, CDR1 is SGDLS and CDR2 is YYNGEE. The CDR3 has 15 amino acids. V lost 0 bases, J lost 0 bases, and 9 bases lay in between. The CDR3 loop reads CASSVEWHPNYGYTF. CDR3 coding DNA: TGTGCCAGCAGCGTAGAGTGGCACCCTAACTATGGCTACACCTTC.

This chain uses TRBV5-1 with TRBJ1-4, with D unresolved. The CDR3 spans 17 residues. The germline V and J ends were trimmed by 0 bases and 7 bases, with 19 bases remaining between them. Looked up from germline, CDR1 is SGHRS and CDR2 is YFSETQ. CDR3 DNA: TGCGCCAGCAGCTTGGATGCCCGGCGGGGAATAGGTGAAAAACTGTTTTTT. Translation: CASSLDARRGIGEKLFF.

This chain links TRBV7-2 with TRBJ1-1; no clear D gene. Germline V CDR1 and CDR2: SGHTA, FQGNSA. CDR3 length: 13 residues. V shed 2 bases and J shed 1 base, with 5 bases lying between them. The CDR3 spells CASSLQANTEAFF. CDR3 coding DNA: TGTGCCAGCAGCTTACAGGCGAACACTGAAGCTTTCTTT. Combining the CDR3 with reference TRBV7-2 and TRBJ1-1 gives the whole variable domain GAGVSQSPSNKVTEKGKDVELRCDPISGHTALYWYRQSLGQGLEFLIYFQGNSAPDKSGLPSDRFSAERTGGSVSTLTIQRTQQEDSAVYLCASSLQANTEAFFGQGTRLTVV.

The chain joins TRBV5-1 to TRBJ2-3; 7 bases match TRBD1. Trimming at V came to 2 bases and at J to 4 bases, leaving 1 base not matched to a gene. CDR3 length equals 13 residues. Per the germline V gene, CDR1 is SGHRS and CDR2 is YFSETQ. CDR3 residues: CASSLTGADTQYF. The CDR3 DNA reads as TGCGCCAGCAGCTTAACAGGGGCAGATACGCAGTATTTT.

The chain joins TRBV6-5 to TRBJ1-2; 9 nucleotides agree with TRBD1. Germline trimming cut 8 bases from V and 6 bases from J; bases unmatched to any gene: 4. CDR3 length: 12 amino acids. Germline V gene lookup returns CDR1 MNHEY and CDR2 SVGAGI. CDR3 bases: TGTGCCAGCCTTACAGGGGGCGATGGCTACACCTTC. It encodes CASLTGGDGYTF.

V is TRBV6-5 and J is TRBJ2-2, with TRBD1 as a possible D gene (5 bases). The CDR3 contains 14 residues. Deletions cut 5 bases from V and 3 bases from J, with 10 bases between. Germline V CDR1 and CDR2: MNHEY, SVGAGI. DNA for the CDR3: TGTGCCAGCAGTATAGGACACGACACCGGGGAGCTGTTTTTT. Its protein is CASSIGHDTGELFF.

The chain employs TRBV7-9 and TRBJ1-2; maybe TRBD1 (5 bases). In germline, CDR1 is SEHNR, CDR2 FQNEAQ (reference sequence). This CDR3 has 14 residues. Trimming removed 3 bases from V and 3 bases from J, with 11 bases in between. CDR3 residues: CASSLGGEDYGYTF. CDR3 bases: TGTGCCAGCAGCTTGGGGGGAGAGGACTATGGCTACACCTTC.

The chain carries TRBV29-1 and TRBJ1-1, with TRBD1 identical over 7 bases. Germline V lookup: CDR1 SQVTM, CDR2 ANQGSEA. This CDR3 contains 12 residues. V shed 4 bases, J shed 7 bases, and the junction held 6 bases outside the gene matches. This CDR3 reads CSVVTGAVEAFF. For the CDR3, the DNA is TGCAGCGTTGTTACAGGGGCCGTTGAAGCTTTCTTT. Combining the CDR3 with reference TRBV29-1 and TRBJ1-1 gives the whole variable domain SAVISQKPSRDICQRGTSLTIQCQVDSQVTMMFWYRQQPGQSLTLIATANQGSEATYESGFVIDKFPISRPNLTFSTLTVSNMSPEDSSIYLCSVVTGAVEAFFGQGTRLTVV.

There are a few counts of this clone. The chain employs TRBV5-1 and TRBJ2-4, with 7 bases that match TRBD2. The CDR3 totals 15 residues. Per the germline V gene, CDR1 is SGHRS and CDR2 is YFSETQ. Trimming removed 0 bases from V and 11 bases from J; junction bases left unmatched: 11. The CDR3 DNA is TGCGCCAGCAGCTTGGTCGGGACTATTTCTACCCTTCAGTACTTC. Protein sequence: CASSLVGTISTLQYF.

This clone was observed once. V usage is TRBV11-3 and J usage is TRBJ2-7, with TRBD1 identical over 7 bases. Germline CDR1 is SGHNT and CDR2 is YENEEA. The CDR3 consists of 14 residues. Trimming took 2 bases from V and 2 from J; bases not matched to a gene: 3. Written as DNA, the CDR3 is TGTGCCAGCAGCTTATACGACAGGGCCTACGAGCAGTACTTC. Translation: CASSLYDRAYEQYF.

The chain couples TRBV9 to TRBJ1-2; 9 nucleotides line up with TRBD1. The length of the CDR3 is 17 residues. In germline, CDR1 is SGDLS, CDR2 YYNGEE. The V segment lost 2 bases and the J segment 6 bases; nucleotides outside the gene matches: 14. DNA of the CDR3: TGTGCCAGCAGCGTTTACGGGACAGGGCACGAGGAAGATGGCTACACCTTC. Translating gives CASSVYGTGHEEDGYTF.

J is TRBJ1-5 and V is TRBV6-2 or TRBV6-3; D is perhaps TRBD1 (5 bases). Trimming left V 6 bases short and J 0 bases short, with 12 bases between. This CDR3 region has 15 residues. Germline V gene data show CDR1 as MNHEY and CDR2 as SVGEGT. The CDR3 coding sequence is TGTGCCAGCAGCAATCAGGGAATTAGCAATCAGCCCCAGCATTTT. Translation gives CASSNQGISNQPQHF.

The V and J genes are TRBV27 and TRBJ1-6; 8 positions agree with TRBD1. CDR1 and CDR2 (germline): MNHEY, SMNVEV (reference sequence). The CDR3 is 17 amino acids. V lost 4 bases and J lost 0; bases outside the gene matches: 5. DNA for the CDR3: TGTGCCAGCAGTTCCGGACAGGGTTACTCCTATAATTCACCCCTCCACTTT. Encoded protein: CASSSGQGYSYNSPLHF.

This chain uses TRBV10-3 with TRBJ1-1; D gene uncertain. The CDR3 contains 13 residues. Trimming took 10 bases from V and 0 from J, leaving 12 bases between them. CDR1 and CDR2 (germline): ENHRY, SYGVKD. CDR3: CATAREMNTEAFF. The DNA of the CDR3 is TGTGCCACAGCCCGGGAGATGAACACTGAAGCTTTCTTT.

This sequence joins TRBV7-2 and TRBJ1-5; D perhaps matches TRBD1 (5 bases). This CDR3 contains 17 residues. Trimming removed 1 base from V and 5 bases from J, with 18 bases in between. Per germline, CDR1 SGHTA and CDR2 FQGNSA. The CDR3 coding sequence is TGTGCCAGCAGCTTAGTGTATGGGCCTTCGGGGGATCAGCCCCAGCATTTT. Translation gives CASSLVYGPSGDQPQHF.